This T cell receptor beta chain was identified during a study of patients and donors after allogeneic stem cell transplantation (dated by TCRdb to about 2020). To prepare the library, RT-PCR was applied. Sequencing used a NextSeq 550. TCRdb handled the public reads itself, with Q25 trimming in fastp and clone calling in MiXCR, and kept productive beta chains. Entries that share a CDR3 protein sequence are merged under the most common genes and DNA. The sample data list roughly 880,000 distinct CDR3 sequences, and about 20% of these were observed just once. The ten biggest clones cover around 6% of the sample. Trimming takes 6 bases from V and 3 bases from J, and the germline ends sit 16 bases apart. Reading from cysteine to phenylalanine, the CDR3 counts 14 amino acids. Only the CDR3 DNA is retained, 42 bases long and in frame from the first base. From the germline V gene (reference sequence), CDR1 is DFQATT and CDR2 is SNEGSKA.

This clonotype showed up just a few times. The clone's antigen remains unknown. Base qualities are missing; no much larger clone stands one base away. The receptor's source is a human donor who was either an allogeneic HSCT recipient or a stem cell or donor lymphocyte infusion donor (not recorded which). It is not recorded whose cells these are; they may come from a transplant donor. Material: blood, either unsorted or a sorted T cell fraction (not recorded which). The chain is assembled from TRBV20-1 and TRBJ2-3; the D segment could be TRBD1, given 7 matching bases. The CDR3 loop reads CSAPAAGGTDTQYF. The DNA sequence reads TGCAGTGCCCCAGCAGCAGGGGGGACAGATACGCAGTATTTT.